This is a list of T cell receptor beta chains from one sample in a study of OX40 agonist ivuxolimab in advanced cancers. The method was immunoSEQ multiplex PCR; TCRdb's version includes in-frame clones alone and lacks a portion of them. The sample has tens of thousands of clones, approximately 91% seen once; the top ten hold less than 8%. This specimen was CD4+ or CD8+ T cells sorted from blood, taken in a trial of the OX40 agonist ivuxolimab. These receptor sequences come from an adult with an advanced solid tumor such as melanoma, head and neck, liver or kidney cancer. Both conserved end residues are part of each CDR3. The D gene is left open where the match is weak. Clone size is not always given. Where it is, it says once, few, many or a class for expanded clones.

CDR3aa	CDR3nt	abundance	j_gene	v_gene	len	d_gene
CASGDRGMNTEAFF	TGTGCCAGCGGGGACAGGGGGATGAACACTGAAGCTTTCTTT	NA	TRBJ1-1	TRBV19	14	TRBD1
CATRRLGATGEQYF	TGTGCCACTCGAAGGCTGGGGGCGACGGGCGAGCAGTACTTC	few	TRBJ2-7	TRBV19	14	NA
CASSVDVTGGNQPQHF	TGTGCCAGCAGTGTCGATGTTACAGGGGGCAATCAGCCCCAGCATTTT	NA	TRBJ1-5	TRBV2	16	TRBD1
CASLGETEAFF	TGTGCCTCCCTGGGTGAAACTGAAGCTTTCTTT	once	TRBJ1-1	TRBV21-1	11	NA
CASRPGTGENSPLHF	TGTGCCAGCAGGCCCGGGACAGGTGAAAATTCACCCCTCCACTTT	NA	TRBJ1-6	TRBV2	15	TRBD1
CASSPDRGAYNEQFF	TGTGCCAGCAGCCCCGACCGGGGGGCTTACAATGAGCAGTTCTTC	NA	TRBJ2-1	TRBV7-2	15	NA
CASSYQVMNTEAFF	TGTGCCAGCAGTTATCAGGTCATGAACACTGAAGCTTTCTTT	NA	TRBJ1-1	TRBV6-6	14	NA
CASSSPQSSGNTIYF	TGTGCCAGCAGCTCACCCCAGTCCTCTGGAAACACCATATATTTT	NA	TRBJ1-3	TRBV28	15	NA
CAIRRESEREGRGRGEQFF	TGTGCCATCAGGAGGGAGAGCGAGCGGGAGGGCCGGGGAAGGGGTGAGCAGTTCTTC	NA	TRBJ2-1	TRBV10-3	19	TRBD2
CATSGDTGVRGNEQFF	TGTGCCACCAGCGGGGATACGGGAGTGAGGGGGAATGAGCAGTTCTTC	NA	TRBJ2-1	TRBV15	16	NA
CASSRGQFTDTQYF	TGTGCCAGCAGCCGGGGACAGTTCACAGATACGCAGTATTTT	NA	TRBJ2-3	TRBV6-1	14	TRBD1
CASSALVAGRSYNEQFF	TGTGCCAGCAGTGCCTTGGTTGCGGGACGCTCCTACAATGAGCAGTTCTTC	NA	TRBJ2-1	TRBV25-1	17	NA
CASRGGASETQYF	TGTGCCAGCAGGGGGGGTGCTTCGGAGACCCAGTACTTC	NA	TRBJ2-5	TRBV2	13	NA
CASSYGAGTDTQYF	TGTGCCAGCAGCTATGGGGCGGGGACAGATACGCAGTATTTT	NA	TRBJ2-3	TRBV5-8	14	NA
CASSLDRVGYEQYF	TGTGCCAGCAGCCTTGACAGGGTTGGTTACGAGCAGTACTTC	NA	TRBJ2-7	TRBV5-6	14	TRBD1
CASSLGGRIYNEQFF	TGTGCCAGCAGCTTAGGCGGGAGGATTTACAATGAGCAGTTCTTC	NA	TRBJ2-1	TRBV11-3	15	TRBD2
CASSFAASGGYEQYF	TGTGCCAGCAGCTTTGCCGCTAGCGGGGGCTACGAGCAGTACTTC	NA	TRBJ2-7	TRBV5-4	15	TRBD2
CASTLGNSGGTDTQYF	TGTGCCAGCACCCTGGGTAATAGCGGGGGCACAGATACGCAGTATTTT	NA	TRBJ2-3	TRBV5-4	16	TRBD2
CASSLGMGDQPQHF	TGCGCCAGCAGCTTGGGTATGGGAGATCAGCCCCAGCATTTT	NA	TRBJ1-5	TRBV5-1	14	NA
CASSLSQGFQPQHF	TGTGCCAGCAGTTTATCACAGGGTTTTCAGCCCCAGCATTTT	once	TRBJ1-5	TRBV27	14	NA
CASSVGRLSYEQYF	TGTGCCAGCAGCGTAGGACGACTCTCCTACGAGCAGTACTTC	NA	TRBJ2-7	TRBV7-2	14	NA
CASSFTVKDTQYF	TGTGCCAGCAGCTTCACAGTTAAAGATACGCAGTATTTT	NA	TRBJ2-3	TRBV7-3	13	NA
CASSLDPAGDIYEQYF	TGTGCCAGCAGCTTGGACCCGGCAGGGGATATCTACGAGCAGTACTTC	NA	TRBJ2-7	TRBV5-6	16	NA
CASSFSRGYQETQYF	TGTGCCAGCAGTTTCTCAAGGGGGTACCAAGAGACCCAGTACTTC	NA	TRBJ2-5	TRBV27	15	NA
CASSKRDQETQYF	TGTGCCAGCAGTAAACGTGATCAAGAGACCCAGTACTTC	once	TRBJ2-5	TRBV6-6	13	NA
CASSNQYSYEQYF	TGTGCCAGTAGTAACCAGTACTCCTACGAGCAGTACTTC	NA	TRBJ2-7	TRBV19	13	NA
CASSLGQGFGYTF	TGTGCCAGCAGCTTGGGACAGGGGTTTGGCTACACCTTC	NA	TRBJ1-2	TRBV7-2	13	TRBD1
CASSQQEGGELFF	TGCGCCAGCAGCCAACAGGAGGGCGGGGAGCTGTTTTTT	NA	TRBJ2-2	TRBV4-1	13	NA
CASSLITTGGHEQYF	TGCGCCAGCAGCTTGATTACGACAGGGGGCCACGAGCAGTACTTC	NA	TRBJ2-7	TRBV5-1	15	TRBD1
CASSQGQNNEQFF	TGTGCCAGCAGCCAGGGACAGAACAATGAGCAGTTCTTC	NA	TRBJ2-1	TRBV16	13	TRBD1
CASSLGTGRTEAFF	TGCGCCAGCAGCTTGGGGACAGGGAGAACTGAAGCTTTCTTT	NA	TRBJ1-1	TRBV5-1	14	TRBD1
CASSFWANTEAFF	TGTGCCAGCAGCTTCTGGGCGAACACTGAAGCTTTCTTT	NA	TRBJ1-1	TRBV7-8	13	NA
CASSLGLTGIGGQETQYF	TGCGCCAGCAGCTTGGGCCTGACAGGGATTGGCGGCCAAGAGACCCAGTACTTC	NA	TRBJ2-5	TRBV5-1	18	TRBD1
CASSLGGEGQPQHF	TGCGCCAGCAGCTTGGGCGGGGAAGGACAGCCCCAGCATTTT	NA	TRBJ1-5	TRBV5-1	14	NA
CASSLSSNHYNEQFF	TGTGCCAGCAGTTTATCCTCGAACCACTACAATGAGCAGTTCTTC	NA	TRBJ2-1	TRBV28	15	NA
CSVVLNSYEQYF	TGCAGCGTTGTTCTCAACTCCTACGAGCAGTACTTC	NA	TRBJ2-7	TRBV29-1	12	NA
CASSSLAGSLDTQYF	TGTGCCAGCAGCTCCCTTGCGGGGAGCCTCGATACGCAGTATTTT	NA	TRBJ2-3	TRBV5-4	15	NA
CASSRNQGNTIYF	TGTGCCAGCAGTAGAAACCAGGGAAACACCATATATTTT	NA	TRBJ1-3	TRBV28	13	NA
CASSVAPADPSYEQYF	TGTGCCAGCAGCGTAGCCCCAGCGGACCCCTCCTACGAGCAGTACTTC	NA	TRBJ2-7	TRBV21-1	16	NA
CAWIRGSGETQYF	TGTGCCTGGATTCGGGGGTCTGGTGAGACCCAGTACTTC	NA	TRBJ2-5	TRBV30	13	NA
CASSLQVSGRLDEQFF	TGCGCCAGCAGCTTGCAGGTTAGCGGGAGGCTAGATGAGCAGTTCTTC	NA	TRBJ2-1	TRBV5-1	16	TRBD2
CASSSQGYGNTIYF	TGTGCCAGCAGCTCACAGGGGTACGGAAACACCATATATTTT	NA	TRBJ1-3	TRBV9	14	TRBD1
CAWSRDSGRDTQYF	TGTGCCTGGTCCCGGGACAGTGGAAGAGATACGCAGTATTTT	NA	TRBJ2-3	TRBV30	14	TRBD1
CAISESLAGTLYNEQFF	TGTGCCATCAGTGAGTCCTTAGCGGGGACCCTCTACAATGAGCAGTTCTTC	NA	TRBJ2-1	TRBV10-3	17	TRBD2
CASSPQAGPPNEQYF	TGTGCCAGCAGCCCCCAAGCCGGGCCTCCGAACGAGCAGTACTTC	NA	TRBJ2-7	TRBV11-3	15	NA
CASSFLPPLDYGYTF	TGTGCCAGCAGCTTTCTCCCCCCTCTGGACTATGGCTACACCTTC	NA	TRBJ1-2	TRBV7-9	15	NA
CASTAQVATGELFF	TGTGCCAGCACTGCCCAGGTTGCCACCGGGGAGCTGTTTTTT	NA	TRBJ2-2	TRBV6-5	14	NA
CASSTTGVGYNEQFF	TGTGCCAGCAGTACCACAGGGGTAGGCTACAATGAGCAGTTCTTC	NA	TRBJ2-1	TRBV6-1	15	TRBD1
CASSITGYGSNEQYF	TGTGCCAGCTCTATAACAGGTTACGGTTCCAACGAGCAGTACTTC	NA	TRBJ2-7	TRBV28	15	NA
CASSPQGLAASYEQYF	TGTGCCAGCTCACCACAGGGACTAGCCGCCTCCTACGAGCAGTACTTC	once	TRBJ2-7	TRBV18	16	TRBD2
CAVNPGETYEQYF	TGTGCCGTCAACCCCGGCGAGACCTACGAGCAGTACTTC	NA	TRBJ2-7	TRBV7-9	13	NA
CASSSSGVISYEQYF	TGTGCCAGCAGTTCCTCAGGGGTTATCTCCTACGAGCAGTACTTC	NA	TRBJ2-7	TRBV27	15	NA
CASSSLTLPRGLGAFF	TGTGCCAGCAGCTCGCTCACTTTGCCCCGGGGGTTGGGAGCTTTCTTT	NA	TRBJ1-1	TRBV7-2	16	NA
CASSYPTGTSYEQYF	TGTGCCAGCAGTTACCCCACGGGGACCTCCTACGAGCAGTACTTC	NA	TRBJ2-7	TRBV6-5	15	NA
CASSLGTGDQPQHF	TGCGCCAGCAGCCTCGGGACAGGAGATCAGCCCCAGCATTTT	NA	TRBJ1-5	TRBV5-1	14	TRBD1
CASSVVPSGAYGTGELFF	TGTGCCAGCAGCGTAGTTCCTAGCGGGGCTTACGGCACCGGGGAGCTGTTTTTT	NA	TRBJ2-2	TRBV9	18	TRBD2
CASVGAYEQYF	TGTGCCAGCGTCGGGGCTTACGAGCAGTACTTC	NA	TRBJ2-7	TRBV25-1	11	NA
CSVPDQELGEKLFF	TGCAGCGTCCCCGATCAGGAACTGGGTGAAAAACTGTTTTTT	few	TRBJ1-4	TRBV29-1	14	NA
CASSRGRPYNEQFF	TGTGCCAGCAGCCGCGGGAGGCCCTACAATGAGCAGTTCTTC	once	TRBJ2-1	TRBV6-5	14	TRBD2